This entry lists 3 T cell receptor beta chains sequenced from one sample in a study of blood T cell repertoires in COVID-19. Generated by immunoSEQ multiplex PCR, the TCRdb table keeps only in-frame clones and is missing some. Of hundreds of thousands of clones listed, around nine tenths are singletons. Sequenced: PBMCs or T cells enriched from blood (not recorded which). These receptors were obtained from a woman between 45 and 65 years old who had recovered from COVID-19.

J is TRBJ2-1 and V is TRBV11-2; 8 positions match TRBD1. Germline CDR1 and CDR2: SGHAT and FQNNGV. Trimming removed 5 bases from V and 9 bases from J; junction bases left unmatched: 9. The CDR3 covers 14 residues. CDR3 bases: TGTGCCAGCAGCATAACTCAGGGGGCGCGTGAGCAGTTCTTC. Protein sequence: CASSITQGAREQFF.

The CDR3 DNA sequence: TGTGCCAGCAGCGTTATTGCAACTAATGAAAAACTGTTTTTT. This gives the protein CASSVIATNEKLFF. This sequence joins TRBV2 and TRBJ1-4; D uncertain. From germline, CDR1 is SNHLY and CDR2 FYNNEI. The CDR3 length is 14 residues. Trimming pared 6 bases from V and 0 bases from J, leaving 8 bases between.

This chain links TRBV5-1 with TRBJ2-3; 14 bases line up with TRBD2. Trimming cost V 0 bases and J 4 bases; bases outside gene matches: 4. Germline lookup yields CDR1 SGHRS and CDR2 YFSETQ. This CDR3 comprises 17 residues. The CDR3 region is CASSLGLAGGPADTQYF. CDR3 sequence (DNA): TGCGCCAGCAGCTTGGGACTAGCGGGAGGGCCAGCAGATACGCAGTATTTT. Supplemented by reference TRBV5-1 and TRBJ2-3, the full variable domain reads KAGVTQTPRYLIKTRGQQVTLSCSPISGHRSVSWYQQTPGQGLQFLFEYFSETQRNKGNFPGRFSGRQFSNSRSEMNVSTLELGDSALYLCASSLGLAGGPADTQYFGPGTRLTVL.